A single TCR beta chain is shown here with its context. The target antigen is unknown. PCR primers comprised 60 Vbeta and 13 Jbeta primers. Data came from immunoSEQ multiplex PCR; TCRdb stores just in-frame clones and leaves some out. Among 150,000 to 200,000 clones listed, 70% to 80% were seen once. These data come from a study of cytomegalovirus exposure and HLA in healthy donors. General study points: Roughly uniform sequencing depth across donors was assumed, possibly incorrectly. A list of 164 TCR beta chains associated with cytomegalovirus was given. In a later analysis, productive TCRs from donors in an Asian-associated ancestry cluster reportedly carried fewer N-insertions than the cohort mean.

The sample consisted of PBMCs. This clonotype was sampled from a male donor in good health and CMV-seropositive.

The CDR3 protein is CASSSAGKPSLSEQYF. The CDR3 nucleotides are TGTGCCAGCAGTTCGGCAGGCAAACCTAGCCTTAGCGAGCAGTACTTC. The chain uses TRBV6-6 and TRBJ2-7; D perhaps matches TRBD2 (5 bases). Trimming removed 4 bases at V and 6 bases at J, with 22 bases between. CDR3 length equals 16 residues. Germline lookup yields CDR1 MNHNY and CDR2 SVGAGI (reference sequence).